The rows below give T cell receptor beta chains drawn from one sample of a study of CD8+ T cells in alopecia areata. Repertoires were generated with immunoSEQ multiplex PCR, while TCRdb's copy carries only in-frame clones and drops some. The sample yields 95,000 to 100,000 clones, about 60% seen once. Sample: CD8+ T cells sorted from blood, taken between weeks 55 and 65, from a patient treated with tofacitinib. The receptor source for this set is a human donor with alopecia areata. The CDR3 runs from the conserved cysteine through the conserved F or W. A D gene is named only where the DNA matches it firmly. The size entry is marked missing in some rows and otherwise reads once, few, many or a size class.

TRBV5-1	TRBJ2-2	-	TRBD1	TGCGCCAGCAGCTTTACAGGGGGCCACCAAAATACCGGGGAGCTGTTTTTT	CASSFTGGHQNTGELFF
TRBV13	TRBJ2-1	-	-	TGTGCCAGCAGTTTCGGACGGAGCAATGAGCAGTTCTTC	CASSFGRSNEQFF
TRBV13	TRBJ2-4	-	TRBD1	TGTGCCAGCAGCTTGGACAGGGACATTCAGTACTTC	CASSLDRDIQYF
TRBV30	TRBJ2-2	-	-	TGTGCCTGGTGGCTGGGAACGAACACCGGGGAGCTGTTTTTT	CAWWLGTNTGELFF
TRBV11-2	TRBJ2-3	-	TRBD2	TGTGCCAGCGGCGGGGGTGGGGGAGATACGCAGTATTTT	CASGGGGGDTQYF
TRBV14	TRBJ1-2	-	-	TGTGCCAGCAGCCCAACGCGGGGAACCCATGGCTACACCTTC	CASSPTRGTHGYTF
TRBV4-1	TRBJ1-1	-	TRBD1	TGCGCCAGCAGCCAAACCCGACAGGGGGCGAACGCTGAAGCTTTCTTT	CASSQTRQGANAEAFF
TRBV27	TRBJ2-1	-	TRBD1	TGTGCCAGCAGTTTCGACAGGGTCAATGAGCAGTTCTTC	CASSFDRVNEQFF
TRBV18	TRBJ2-1	-	-	TGTGCCAGCTCACCGACGGACAGTCCGTACAATGAGCAGTTCTTC	CASSPTDSPYNEQFF
TRBV11-2	TRBJ1-2	-	-	TGTGCCAGCAGCTCTAACAGGGTTTATGGCTACACCTTC	CASSSNRVYGYTF
TRBV2	TRBJ2-3	few	TRBD1	TGTGCCAGCAGCGACAGGGGGCTTAGCACAGATACGCAGTATTTT	CASSDRGLSTDTQYF
TRBV15	TRBJ1-5	-	-	TGTGCCACCAGCAGCAGGGGTTTAGGGCCCCAGCATTTT	CATSSRGLGPQHF